This T cell receptor (beta chain) was sequenced during a study of OX40 agonist ivuxolimab in advanced cancers. Trimming took 5 bases from V and 4 from J, leaving 4 bases between them. From germline, CDR1 is SNHLY and CDR2 FYNNEI. The CDR3 extends over 11 amino acids. Clones were sequenced by immunoSEQ multiplex PCR, and TCRdb holds only the in-frame ones, with some missing. The table lists 85,000 to 90,000 clones, more than 80% of them singletons. This chain joins TRBV2 and TRBJ2-3; D not resolved. Source: CD4+ or CD8+ T cells sorted from blood, taken in a trial of the OX40 agonist ivuxolimab. The TCR was taken from an adult with an advanced solid tumor such as melanoma, head and neck, liver or kidney cancer. CDR3 sequence reads: CASSYADTQYF. As DNA, the CDR3 is TGTGCCAGCAGTTATGCAGATACGCAGTATTTT.